This T cell receptor beta chain was obtained from a study of CD8 T cells in ankylosing spondylitis. Study-wide results and caveats: A number of the motif variants had already been described in reactive arthritis synovial fluid and blood. Seemingly characteristic of ankylosing spondylitis blood was a TCR beta motif consisting of 7 or 8 highly homologous variants. From matched ankylosing spondylitis synovial fluid, disease-linked clones were reportedly recovered at significantly enriched levels.

As to this clonotype: Its specificity is not known.

The CDR3 length is 17 residues. Trimming removed 0 bases at V and 8 bases at J, with 19 bases between. Germline V gene lookup returns CDR1 SGHAT and CDR2 FQNNGV. Molecular-barcoded quantitative 5'-RACE produced these TCR beta libraries. TCRdb called the 5' RACE reads again in MiXCR, with one record for every CDR3 protein. The profile shows 700,000 or so distinct CDR3 sequences, around 17% of them singletons. This TCR came from a male donor with ankylosing spondylitis. This chain links TRBV11-2 with TRBJ1-4; no clear D gene. Sequencing input: blood, either unsorted or a sorted T cell fraction (not recorded which). The CDR3 DNA is TGTGCCAGCAGCTTAGATAAGGGCCCGGGATTTGGCGAAAAACTGTTTTTT. It encodes CASSLDKGPGFGEKLFF.